In this sample, the clone carrying this T cell receptor (beta chain) turned up many times. The antigen is not known. TCRdb independently ran MiXCR on the 5' RACE reads; one entry per CDR3 protein. This sample has roughly 130,000 distinct CDR3 sequences, with around 15% found just once. The entry originates in a study of T-cell memory formation after mild COVID-19. With 3 bases clipped from V and 3 bases from J, the junction kept 1 base outside the gene matches. This CDR3 is 13 amino acids long. Regarding the study as a whole: Whether second-wave clones peaking at day 37 were SARS-CoV-2 specific went unconfirmed. Contracting clones localized mainly to CM and EM when CD4+ and mainly to EMRA when CD8+.

The sequence was obtained from a man younger than 30 who had mild COVID-19 (a few samples of this study predate the infection). Cell type and time point are not known. The sequencing input was PBMCs or a T cell subset sorted from them (not recorded which). The rearrangement joins TRBV12-3 or TRBV12-4 to TRBJ2-5; 7 bases match TRBD1. The CDR3 is CASSFGTEETQYF. The DNA for the CDR3 is TGTGCCAGCAGTTTCGGGACAGAAGAGACCCAGTACTTC.